The present TCR beta chain was sequenced within a study of CD8+ T cells in alopecia areata. The CDR3 contains 14 residues. V gave up 4 bases and J gave up 0 bases; unmatched junction bases: 4. From germline, CDR1 is SQVTM and CDR2 ANQGSEA. RNA extraction and reverse transcription yielded cDNA as sequencing template. The protocol was immunoSEQ multiplex PCR, while the TCRdb copy is restricted to in-frame clones and leaves out a portion. The sample lists 110,000 or so clones, roughly two fifths seen once, with roughly 3.3% in the top ten. The rearrangement links TRBV29-1 to TRBJ2-3; 7 nucleotides match TRBD2. The specimen sequenced was CD4+ T cells sorted from blood. The receptor was derived from a human donor with alopecia areata. CDR3 bases: TGCAGCGTTGGGGAGGGTCTGAGCACAGATACGCAGTATTTT. It codes for CSVGEGLSTDTQYF.